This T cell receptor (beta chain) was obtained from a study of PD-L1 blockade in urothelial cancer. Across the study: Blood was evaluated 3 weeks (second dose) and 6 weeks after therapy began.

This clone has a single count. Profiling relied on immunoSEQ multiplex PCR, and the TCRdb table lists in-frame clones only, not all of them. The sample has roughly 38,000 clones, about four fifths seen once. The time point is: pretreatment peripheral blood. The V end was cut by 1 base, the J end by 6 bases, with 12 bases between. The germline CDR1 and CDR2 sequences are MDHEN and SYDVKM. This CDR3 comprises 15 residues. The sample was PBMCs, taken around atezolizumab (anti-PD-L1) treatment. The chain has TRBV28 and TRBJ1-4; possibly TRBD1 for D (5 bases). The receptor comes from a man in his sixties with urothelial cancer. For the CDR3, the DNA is TGTGCCAGCAGTTTATCGGGGGACCGCCATGAAAAACTGTTTTTT. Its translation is CASSLSGDRHEKLFF.